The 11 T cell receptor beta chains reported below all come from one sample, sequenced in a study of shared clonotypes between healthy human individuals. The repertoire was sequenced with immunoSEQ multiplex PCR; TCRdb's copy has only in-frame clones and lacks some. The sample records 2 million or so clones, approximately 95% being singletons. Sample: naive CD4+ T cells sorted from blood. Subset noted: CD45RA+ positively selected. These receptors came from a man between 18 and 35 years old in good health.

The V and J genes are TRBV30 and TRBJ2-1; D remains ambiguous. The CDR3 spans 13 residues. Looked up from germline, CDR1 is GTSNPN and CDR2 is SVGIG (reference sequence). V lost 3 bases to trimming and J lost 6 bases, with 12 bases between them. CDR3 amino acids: CAWSVGPPNEQFF. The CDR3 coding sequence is TGTGCCTGGAGCGTCGGGCCTCCCAATGAGCAGTTCTTC. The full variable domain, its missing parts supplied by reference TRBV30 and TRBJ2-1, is SQTIHQWPATLVQPVGSPLSLECTVEGTSNPNLYWYRQAAGRGLQLLFYSVGIGQISSEVPQNLSASRPQDRQFILSSKKLLLSDSGFYLCAWSVGPPNEQFFGPGTRLTVL.

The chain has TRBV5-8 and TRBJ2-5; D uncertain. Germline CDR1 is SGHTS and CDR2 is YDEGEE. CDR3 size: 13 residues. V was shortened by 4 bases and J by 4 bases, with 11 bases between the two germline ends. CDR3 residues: CASSPLYVETQYF. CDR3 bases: TGTGCCAGCAGCCCCCTGTACGTAGAGACCCAGTACTTC.

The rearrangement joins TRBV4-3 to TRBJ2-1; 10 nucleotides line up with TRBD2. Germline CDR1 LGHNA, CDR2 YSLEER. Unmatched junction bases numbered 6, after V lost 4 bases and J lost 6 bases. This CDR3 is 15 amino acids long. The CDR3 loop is CASSRGAGGVNEQFF. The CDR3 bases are TGCGCCAGCAGCCGGGGAGCGGGAGGGGTCAATGAGCAGTTCTTC.

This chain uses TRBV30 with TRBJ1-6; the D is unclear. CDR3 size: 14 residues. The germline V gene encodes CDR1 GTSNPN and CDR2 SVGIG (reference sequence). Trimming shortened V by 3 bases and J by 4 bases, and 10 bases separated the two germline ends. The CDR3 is CAWRREGYNSPLHF. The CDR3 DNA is TGTGCCTGGAGACGGGAGGGATATAATTCACCCCTCCACTTT.

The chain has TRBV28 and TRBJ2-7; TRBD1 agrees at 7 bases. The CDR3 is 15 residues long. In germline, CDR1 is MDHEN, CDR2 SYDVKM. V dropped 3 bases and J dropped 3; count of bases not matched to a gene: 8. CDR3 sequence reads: CASSFLTGAFYEQYF. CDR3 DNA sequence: TGTGCCAGCAGTTTCTTAACAGGGGCTTTCTACGAGCAGTACTTC.

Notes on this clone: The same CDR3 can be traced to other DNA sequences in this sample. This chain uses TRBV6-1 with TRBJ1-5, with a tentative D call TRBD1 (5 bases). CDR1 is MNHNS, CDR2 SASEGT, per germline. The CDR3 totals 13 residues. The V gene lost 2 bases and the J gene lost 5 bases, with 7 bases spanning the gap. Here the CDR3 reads CASSEQGDQPQHF. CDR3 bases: TGTGCCAGCAGTGAACAGGGCGATCAGCCCCAGCATTTT.

CDR3 protein: CASSAGQYNEQFF. Here the CDR3 DNA reads TGCGCCAGCAGCGCGGGACAGTACAATGAGCAGTTCTTC. The chain has TRBV5-1 and TRBJ2-1, with D possibly TRBD1 on 7 matching bases. The CDR3 is made up of 13 amino acids. Trimming left V 4 bases short and J 4 bases short, with 9 bases between. Germline assignment: CDR1 SGHRS and CDR2 YFSETQ. Drawing the rest from reference TRBV5-1 and TRBJ2-1, the complete variable domain is KAGVTQTPRYLIKTRGQQVTLSCSPISGHRSVSWYQQTPGQGLQFLFEYFSETQRNKGNFPGRFSGRQFSNSRSEMNVSTLELGDSALYLCASSAGQYNEQFFGPGTRLTVL.

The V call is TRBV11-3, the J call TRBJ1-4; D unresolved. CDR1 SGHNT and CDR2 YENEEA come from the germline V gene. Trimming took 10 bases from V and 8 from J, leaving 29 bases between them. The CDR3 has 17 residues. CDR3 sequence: CATSARHKVQIWEKLFF. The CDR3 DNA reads TGTGCCACCTCGGCGCGGCACAAAGTACAAATTTGGGAAAAACTGTTTTTT.

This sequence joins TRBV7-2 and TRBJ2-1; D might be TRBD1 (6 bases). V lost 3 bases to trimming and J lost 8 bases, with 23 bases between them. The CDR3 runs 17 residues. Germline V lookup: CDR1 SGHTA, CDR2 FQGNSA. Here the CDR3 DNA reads TGTGCCAGCAGCTTTCCCCTACAGGGTCCCTACAACGATGAGCAGTTCTTC. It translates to CASSFPLQGPYNDEQFF.

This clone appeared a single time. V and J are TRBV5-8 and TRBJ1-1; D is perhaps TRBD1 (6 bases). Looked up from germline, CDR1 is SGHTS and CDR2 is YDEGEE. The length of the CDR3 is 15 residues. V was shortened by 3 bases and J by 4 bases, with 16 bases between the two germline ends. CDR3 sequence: CASSSQGNKGTEAFF. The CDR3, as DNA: TGTGCCAGCAGCTCCCAGGGGAACAAGGGCACTGAAGCTTTCTTT. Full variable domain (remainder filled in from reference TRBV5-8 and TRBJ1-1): EAGVTQSPTHLIKTRGQQATLRCSPISGHTSVYWYQQALGLGLQFLLWYDEGEERNRGNFPPRFSGRQFPNYSSELNVNALELEDSALYLCASSSQGNKGTEAFFGQGTRLTVV.

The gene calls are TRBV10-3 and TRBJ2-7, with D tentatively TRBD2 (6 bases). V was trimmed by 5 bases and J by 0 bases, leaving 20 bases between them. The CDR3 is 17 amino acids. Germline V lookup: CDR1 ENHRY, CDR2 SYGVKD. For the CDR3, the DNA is TGTGCCATCAGTTTTAAAATTAGCGGCCTCTCCTCCTACGAGCAGTACTTC. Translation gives CAISFKISGLSSYEQYF.